The 21 T cell receptor beta chains in this list originate from one sample, sequenced in a study of early T cells in non-severe SARS-CoV-2 infection. TCRdb reprocessed the 5' RACE reads with MiXCR, giving one entry per CDR3 protein. The sample carries about 68,000 distinct CDR3 sequences, approximately 11% recorded once. Sequencing was carried out using whole blood. The receptors derive from an adult who was a healthcare worker with PCR-confirmed SARS-CoV-2 infection or an uninfected control (not recorded which).

V usage is TRBV20-1 and J usage is TRBJ2-1; 9 bases fit TRBD1. From germline, CDR1 is DFQATT and CDR2 SNEGSKA (reference sequence). Germline trimming cut 1 base from V and 1 base from J; bases unmatched to any gene: 11. The CDR3 has 18 residues. CDR3: CSARGLGGQGTSYNEQFF. The CDR3 DNA is TGCAGTGCTAGAGGTTTGGGTGGACAGGGGACATCCTACAATGAGCAGTTCTTC.

This clonotype was detected a few times. As DNA, the CDR3 is TGCGCCAGCAGCTTAGGAAGAAGCACAGATACGCAGTATTTT. This codes for CASSLGRSTDTQYF. This rearrangement joins TRBV5-1 to TRBJ2-3; D unresolved. The CDR3 loop spans 14 amino acids. Germline CDR1 is SGHRS and CDR2 is YFSETQ. Trimming removed 2 bases at V and 0 bases at J, with 7 bases between.

This clonotype was counted a few times. This chain links TRBV27 with TRBJ2-7, with D perhaps matching TRBD1 (5 bases). The CDR3 is 13 residues long. In germline, CDR1 is MNHEY, CDR2 SMNVEV (reference sequence). The ends were cut back, 3 bases at V and 1 base at J, with 7 bases in the middle. This chain's CDR3 is CASSLAGSYEQYF. The CDR3 DNA reads TGTGCCAGCAGTTTGGCAGGGTCCTACGAGCAGTACTTC.

The sample holds a few counts of this clonotype. The rearrangement links TRBV7-9 to TRBJ2-7, with D possibly TRBD1 on 5 matching bases. This CDR3 region has 15 residues. Trimming shortened V by 8 bases and J by 3 bases, and 20 bases separated the two germline ends. Germline-derived CDR1 and CDR2 are SEHNR and FQNEAQ (reference sequence). CDR3 region: CASGAVNSAYYEQYF. DNA of the CDR3: TGTGCCAGCGGGGCGGTAAACAGTGCTTACTACGAGCAGTACTTC.

This chain joins TRBV5-1 and TRBJ2-1; either TRBD1 or TRBD2 may supply D (5 bases each). The CDR3 runs 14 residues. In germline, CDR1 is SGHRS, CDR2 YFSETQ. V gave up 2 bases and J gave up 4 bases, with 10 bases separating them. CDR3 in amino acids: CASSLGTTYNEQFF. The DNA for the CDR3 is TGCGCCAGCAGCTTAGGGACCACTTACAATGAGCAGTTCTTC.

This clonotype was seen repeatedly, ten times or more. The chain combines TRBV7-3 with TRBJ2-1, with 14 bases lining up with TRBD2. The CDR3 covers 16 residues. With 3 bases clipped from V and 7 bases from J, the junction kept 5 bases outside the gene matches. Germline V gene lookup returns CDR1 SGHTA and CDR2 FQGTGA. As DNA, the CDR3 is TGTGCCAGCAGCTTGACGGGACTAGCGGGAGAAAATGAGCAGTTCTTC. This sequence encodes CASSLTGLAGENEQFF.

This clonotype was picked up many times. The gene calls are TRBV2 and TRBJ1-1; 8 nucleotides line up with TRBD1. The CDR3 contains 17 residues. J lost 3 bases, V lost 8 bases, and 17 bases had no gene match. Germline CDR1 and CDR2: SNHLY and FYNNEI. The CDR3 protein is CASEDRDRPRTDTEAFF. In DNA, the CDR3 is TGTGCCAGCGAAGACCGGGACAGGCCTCGAACGGACACTGAAGCTTTCTTT.

The rearrangement uses TRBV21-1 and TRBJ2-1; the table gives TRBD1 as D, unverified against the DNA. TRBV21-1 is assigned pseudogene status. The CDR3 length is 10 residues. For the CDR3, the DNA is TGTGCCAGCGACAGGACAGGGCTCCTCTTC. It specifies CASDRTGLLF.

This chain joins TRBV4-1 and TRBJ1-3; maybe TRBD1 (5 bases). The V end lost 6 bases, the J end lost 6 bases, and 18 bases lay between the germline ends. Germline V gene lookup returns CDR1 MGHRA and CDR2 YSYEKL. The CDR3 consists of 15 residues. CDR3 amino acids: CASSPAGGAENTIYF. CDR3 nucleotides: TGCGCCAGCAGTCCCGCTGGGGGAGCTGAAAACACCATATATTTT.

The J gene is TRBJ2-7, the V gene TRBV9, with D unclear. CDR1 and CDR2 (germline): SGDLS, YYNGEE. CDR3 length equals 14 residues. V was clipped by 2 bases and J by 0 bases, with 9 bases between them. DNA for the CDR3: TGTGCCAGCAGCGTGCACAGCAGCTCCTACGAGCAGTACTTC. Encoded protein: CASSVHSSSYEQYF.

The V and J genes are TRBV18 and TRBJ2-7, with D possibly TRBD2 on 6 matching bases. The CDR3 is 17 amino acids. Germline loops: CDR1 KGHSH, CDR2 LQKENI. Trimming shortened V by 3 bases and J by 5 bases, and 23 bases separated the two germline ends. CDR3 sequence reads: CASSPLSSAILPHEQYF. The CDR3 DNA follows: TGTGCCAGCTCACCTCTCTCTAGCGCTATCTTGCCTCACGAGCAGTACTTC.

This clonotype has ten or more counts. The rearrangement uses TRBV7-3 and TRBJ2-2, with a possible D match to TRBD2 (5 bases). This CDR3 is built from 15 residues. With 0 bases removed from V and 4 bases from J, the gap between germline ends came to 9 bases. Germline values: CDR1 SGHTA, CDR2 FQGTGA. This CDR3 reads CASSLTRDRTGELFF. The CDR3 DNA reads as TGTGCCAGCAGCTTAACTCGGGATCGCACCGGGGAGCTGTTTTTT.

This clonotype was observed at least ten times. The chain has TRBV28 and TRBJ2-7, with D unclear. This CDR3 spans 12 amino acids. V was clipped by 6 bases and J by 3 bases, with 9 bases between them. CDR1 is MDHEN and CDR2 is SYDVKM in the germline V gene. The CDR3 protein is CASSLYDYEQYF. In DNA, the CDR3 is TGTGCCAGCAGCCTATACGACTACGAGCAGTACTTC.

This clonotype was seen ten or more times. This sequence joins TRBV6-6 and TRBJ1-2; D not certain. V was trimmed by 4 bases and J by 7 bases, leaving 4 bases between them. This CDR3 is built from 10 residues. Germline V gene sequence: CDR1 MNHNY, CDR2 SVGAGI (reference sequence). The CDR3 DNA follows: TGTGCCAGCAGTTCCGGTGGCTACACCTTC. Protein sequence: CASSSGGYTF.

The rearrangement links TRBV12-3 or TRBV12-4 to TRBJ2-7, with 9 positions matching TRBD1. J gave up 5 bases and V 5 bases, and 7 bases lay outside the gene matches. This CDR3 contains 14 residues. This CDR3 reads CASSPWDRADEQYF. DNA of the CDR3: TGTGCCAGCAGTCCCTGGGACAGGGCGGACGAGCAGTACTTC.

This clonotype was seen a handful of times. The V and J genes are TRBV7-2 and TRBJ2-1, with TRBD2 matching over 10 bases. V lost 7 bases, J lost 1 base, and 10 bases stayed unmatched. Germline CDR1 and CDR2: SGHTA and FQGNSA. There are 17 residues in the CDR3. CDR3 nucleotide sequence: TGTGCCAGCAACACTCCAGCGGGGGGGAAATCCTACAATGAGCAGTTCTTC. Protein sequence: CASNTPAGGKSYNEQFF.

The sample holds a few counts of this clonotype. The chain combines TRBV18 with TRBJ2-1, with D hard to call. This CDR3 region has 16 residues. Trimming took off 3 bases at V and 0 bases at J, with 12 bases between the two ends. Germline V gene lookup returns CDR1 KGHSH and CDR2 LQKENI. The CDR3 protein is CASSPKHRSSYNEQFF. For the CDR3, the DNA is TGTGCCAGCTCACCGAAACATCGGAGCTCCTACAATGAGCAGTTCTTC.

This clonotype occurred a few times. J is TRBJ2-3 and V is TRBV27; TRBD1 or TRBD2 may be the D gene (5 bases each). The V gene lost 3 bases and the J gene lost 3 bases, with 13 bases spanning the gap. The germline V gene encodes CDR1 MNHEY and CDR2 SMNVEV (reference sequence). The CDR3 totals 15 residues. The chain's CDR3 is CASSLGPSGTDTQYF. CDR3 DNA sequence: TGTGCCAGCAGTTTGGGACCATCGGGAACAGATACGCAGTATTTT.

Many counts were recorded for this clonotype. V usage is TRBV4-1 and J usage is TRBJ2-3; D call uncertain. The CDR3 has 14 residues. Looked up from germline, CDR1 is MGHRA and CDR2 is YSYEKL. V lost 1 base, J lost 2 bases, and 7 bases lay in between. As DNA, the CDR3 is TGCGCCAGCAGCCAAGGGACCAACACAGATACGCAGTATTTT. It specifies CASSQGTNTDTQYF.

Only a few counts were recorded for this clonotype. The chain has TRBV12-3 or TRBV12-4 and TRBJ2-2; the D gene is possibly TRBD2 (5 bases). V lost 3 bases and J lost 6, with 11 bases in between. CDR3 size: 14 residues. CDR3 sequence reads: CASSLATRAGELFF. In nucleotides, the CDR3 is TGTGCCAGCAGTTTGGCCACTAGAGCCGGGGAGCTGTTTTTT.

A few counts support this clonotype. This chain joins TRBV20-1 and TRBJ2-7; possible D gene TRBD2, 6 bases. This CDR3 has 13 residues. Germline CDR1 is DFQATT and CDR2 is SNEGSKA (reference sequence). The CDR3 nucleotides read TGCACTTCCGCTGGGACTTCCATCTACGAGCAGTACTTC. It codes for CTSAGTSIYEQYF.